This T cell receptor beta chain derives from a study of blood T cell repertoires in COVID-19. Whole-study context: Whether acute or convalescent, the COVID-19 samples came from the United States, Italy and Spain.

CDR1 SGHNT and CDR2 YENEEA come from the germline V gene. Trimming removed 6 bases at V and 1 base at J, with 9 bases between. The CDR3 covers 13 residues. This clone was picked up one time. TCRdb's copy holds only in-frame clones and misses some; the assay was immunoSEQ multiplex PCR. The sample records 60,000 to 90,000 clones, 86% being singletons. Sequencing used peripheral blood. The clonotype originates from a human donor in a cohort sampled during active COVID-19. The rearrangement uses TRBV11-3 and TRBJ1-1; D is ambiguous. CDR3 in amino acids: CASRITTNTEAFF. CDR3 sequence (DNA): TGTGCCAGCAGAATTACAACGAACACTGAAGCTTTCTTT.